The rows below give T cell receptor beta chains drawn from one sample of a study of blood T cell repertoires in COVID-19. Some clones are missing from TCRdb's copy, which holds only in-frame ones; the method was immunoSEQ multiplex PCR. The sample includes around 63,000 clones, 86% of them seen just once. Sequenced input: peripheral blood. Every receptor here comes from a woman aged 80 or over with acute or convalescent COVID-19. Both conserved end residues are part of each CDR3. The D gene is left open where the match is weak. Clone sizes are given selectively: once, few, many, or a class where the clone is expanded.

CDR3: CASREFSGPNTGELFF
DNA: TGTGCCAGCAGAGAGTTTAGCGGGCCCAACACCGGGGAGCTGTTTTTT
J: TRBJ2-2
size: .
D: TRBD2
V: TRBV11-2

CDR3: CASSLLGASPNYEQYF
DNA: TGCGCCAGCAGCTTGCTGGGGGCCTCGCCAAACTACGAGCAGTACTTC
J: TRBJ2-7
size: .
D: .
V: TRBV5-1

CDR3: CASAPGGGEKLFF
DNA: TGTGCCAGCGCTCCGGGGGGGGGTGAAAAACTGTTTTTT
J: TRBJ1-4
size: .
D: .
V: TRBV7-2

CDR3: CASSIGRWGRPNYGYTF
DNA: TGTGCCAGTAGTATTGGCAGGTGGGGGAGGCCTAACTATGGCTACACCTTC
J: TRBJ1-2
size: .
D: .
V: TRBV19

CDR3: CASSLRGTGAGYGYTF
DNA: TGTGCCAGCAGCTTGAGGGGCACAGGGGCAGGGTATGGCTACACCTTC
J: TRBJ1-2
size: .
D: TRBD1
V: TRBV5-4

CDR3: CAWSASLKQVGPLSGANVLTF
DNA: TGTGCCTGGAGTGCTTCTCTTAAACAGGTCGGCCCCCTCTCTGGGGCCAACGTCCTGACTTTC
J: TRBJ2-6
size: once
D: .
V: TRBV30

CDR3: CASSPDRGRLETQYF
DNA: TGCGCCAGCAGCCCAGACAGGGGGCGCCTGGAGACCCAGTACTTC
J: TRBJ2-5
size: .
D: TRBD1
V: TRBV4-1

CDR3: CASSQGENYGYTF
DNA: TGTGCCAGCTCCCAGGGCGAGAACTATGGCTACACCTTC
J: TRBJ1-2
size: .
D: .
V: TRBV18

CDR3: CASSPLAGESYNEQFF
DNA: TGTGCCAGCTCACCACTAGCGGGAGAATCCTACAATGAGCAGTTCTTC
J: TRBJ2-1
size: .
D: TRBD2
V: TRBV18

CDR3: CASSQEPGSGTEAFF
DNA: TGTGCCAGCAGCCAAGAGCCGGGGTCTGGCACTGAAGCTTTCTTT
J: TRBJ1-1
size: .
D: .
V: TRBV3-1/TRBV3-2

CDR3: CASSRGLAGSDTQYF
DNA: TGTGCCAGCAGCCGGGGACTAGCGGGTTCCGATACGCAGTATTTT
J: TRBJ2-3
size: .
D: TRBD2
V: TRBV11-2

CDR3: CASSYNDEGQGGYTF
DNA: TGTGCCAGCAGCTACAATGATGAGGGGCAGGGGGGCTACACCTTC
J: TRBJ1-2
size: few
D: .
V: TRBV7-2

CDR3: CASSPGGGNYGYTF
DNA: TGTGCCAGTAGCCCCGGGGGGGGCAACTATGGCTACACCTTC
J: TRBJ1-2
size: once
D: .
V: TRBV19

CDR3: CASSPGQGGGYTF
DNA: TGTGCCAGCAGCCCAGGACAGGGAGGGGGCTACACCTTC
J: TRBJ1-2
size: .
D: TRBD1
V: TRBV7-9

CDR3: CASSQEVQGAYGYTF
DNA: TGCGCCAGCAGCCAAGAAGTACAGGGGGCGTATGGCTACACCTTC
J: TRBJ1-2
size: once
D: TRBD1
V: TRBV4-3

CDR3: CASSEDSTTWQYF
DNA: TGCGCCAGCAGTGAGGACTCGACTACGTGGCAGTACTTC
J: TRBJ2-7
size: .
D: .
V: TRBV10-1

CDR3: CASSLTGAEEETQYF
DNA: TGCGCCAGCAGCTTGACAGGGGCGGAGGAAGAGACCCAGTACTTC
J: TRBJ2-5
size: .
D: TRBD1
V: TRBV5-1

CDR3: CASSPLEGTGGVFIQPQHF
DNA: TGTGCCAGCAGCCCCTTAGAGGGGACTGGGGGGGTTTTCATTCAGCCCCAGCATTTT
J: TRBJ1-5
size: .
D: .
V: TRBV7-9

CDR3: CASSLYNEQFF
DNA: TGTGCCAGCAGTCTTTACAATGAGCAGTTCTTC
J: TRBJ2-1
size: .
D: .
V: TRBV28

CDR3: CASSQGLASAYEQYF
DNA: TGTGCCAGCAGCCAAGGACTAGCAAGCGCTTACGAGCAGTACTTC
J: TRBJ2-7
size: .
D: TRBD2
V: TRBV3-1/TRBV3-2

CDR3: CAWAWWGGSYNEQFF
DNA: TGTGCCTGGGCCTGGTGGGGGGGCTCCTACAATGAGCAGTTCTTC
J: TRBJ2-1
size: .
D: TRBD2
V: TRBV30

CDR3: CASSSRTRDGVSYNEQFF
DNA: TGTGCCAGCAGCTCGAGGACTAGGGATGGTGTTTCTTACAATGAGCAGTTCTTC
J: TRBJ2-1
size: .
D: TRBD2
V: TRBV11-2

CDR3: CASSESGRFEAFF
DNA: TGCGCCAGCAGTGAGTCGGGGCGCTTTGAAGCTTTCTTT
J: TRBJ1-1
size: .
D: .
V: TRBV10-1

CDR3: CASNYAEGSPLHF
DNA: TGTGCCAGCAATTATGCGGAGGGTTCACCCCTCCACTTT
J: TRBJ1-6
size: .
D: .
V: TRBV2

CDR3: CASSAQGADEKLFF
DNA: TGCGCCAGCAGCGCCCAGGGGGCCGATGAAAAACTGTTTTTT
J: TRBJ1-4
size: .
D: TRBD1
V: TRBV5-1

CDR3: CASSYIGTSEMWKFF
DNA: TGTGCCAGCAGTTATATTGGGACTAGCGAAATGTGGAAGTTCTTC
J: TRBJ2-1
size: .
D: TRBD2
V: TRBV6-6

CDR3: CAPRQGRVVNEQFF
DNA: TGTGCCCCCAGACAGGGGCGGGTAGTCAATGAGCAGTTCTTC
J: TRBJ2-1
size: .
D: TRBD1
V: TRBV10-3

CDR3: CASSLSSHGAFF
DNA: TGTGCCAGCAGCTTAAGTAGTCACGGAGCTTTCTTT
J: TRBJ1-1
size: few
D: .
V: TRBV5-6

CDR3: CASSLEWGDSYEQYF
DNA: TGTGCCAGCAGTTTAGAATGGGGGGACTCCTACGAGCAGTACTTC
J: TRBJ2-7
size: .
D: .
V: TRBV27

CDR3: CASSLGSLRANTGELFF
DNA: TGTGCCAGCAGCTTAGGGTCGCTCAGGGCGAACACCGGGGAGCTGTTTTTT
J: TRBJ2-2
size: .
D: .
V: TRBV7-2

CDR3: CASSSVDRRPYEQYF
DNA: TGTGCCAGCAGCTCGGTCGACAGACGACCCTACGAGCAGTACTTC
J: TRBJ2-7
size: .
D: .
V: TRBV11-1